Listed below are T cell receptor beta chains from one sample, sequenced in a study of blood T cell repertoires in COVID-19. Measured with immunoSEQ multiplex PCR; TCRdb has only the in-frame clones, and not every one. Of hundreds of thousands of clones detected, under 90% appear once; the ten largest clones hold about 4%. Sequenced material: PBMCs or T cells enriched from blood (not recorded which). These receptors were collected from a young man who had recovered from COVID-19. Both conserved end residues are part of each CDR3. The D gene is left open where the match is weak. Some rows have no size entry. The others give once, few or many, or a class for an expanded clone.

>TRBJ1-2|TRBV3-1/TRBV3-2|once|TRBD1
CASSQGADRAYGYTF
TGTGCCAGCAGCCAAGGTGCCGACAGGGCCTATGGCTACACCTTC
>TRBJ2-3|TRBV18|-|-
CASSPQSSGGSITDTQYF
TGTGCCAGCTCACCACAAAGCTCTGGCGGTTCCATCACAGATACGCAGTATTTT
>TRBJ1-4|TRBV7-9|-|-
CASSFRQTEEKLFF
TGTGCCAGCAGCTTCCGACAAACAGAGGAAAAACTGTTTTTT
>TRBJ2-7|TRBV6-5|few|-
CASSPQTGIHEQYF
TGTGCCAGCAGTCCTCAGACAGGTATTCACGAGCAGTACTTC
>TRBJ2-3|TRBV29-1|-|TRBD1
CSVDRTGQGSDTQYF
TGCAGCGTTGATCGGACAGGTCAGGGATCAGATACGCAGTATTTT
>TRBJ2-3|TRBV4-2|-|TRBD1
CASSQGQGASTDTQYF
TGTGCCAGCAGCCAAGGACAGGGGGCCAGCACAGATACGCAGTATTTT
>TRBJ2-6|TRBV3-1/TRBV3-2|-|-
CASSHISSGANVLTF
TGTGCCAGCAGCCATATTAGCTCTGGGGCCAACGTCCTGACTTTC
>TRBJ1-1|TRBV19|few|-
CASSIRRGSNTEAFF
TGTGCCAGTAGTATCCGTCGGGGGTCTAACACTGAAGCTTTCTTT
>TRBJ2-7|TRBV28|once|TRBD2
CASSRAGGLYEQYF
TGTGCCAGCAGCCGAGCGGGGGGGCTTTACGAGCAGTACTTC
>TRBJ2-5|TRBV28|-|-
CASRQTGEPQETQYF
TGTGCCAGCAGACAGACGGGGGAACCTCAAGAGACCCAGTACTTC
>TRBJ2-5|TRBV2|-|-
CASSPQVQETQYF
TGTGCCAGCAGTCCCCAGGTTCAAGAGACCCAGTACTTC
>TRBJ2-7|TRBV27|-|-
CASSLSRQGEQYF
TGTGCCAGCAGTTTATCGAGGCAGGGTGAGCAGTACTTC
>TRBJ2-7|TRBV18|once|TRBD1
CASSRLQGKGDEQYF
TGTGCCAGCTCACGACTACAGGGGAAAGGCGACGAGCAGTACTTC
>TRBJ2-2|TRBV7-6|once|-
CASSNPGTTNTGELFF
TGTGCCAGCAGCAACCCCGGGACAACGAACACCGGGGAGCTGTTTTTT
>TRBJ2-7|TRBV7-2|-|TRBD2
CASSLGAGGPEQYF
TGTGCCAGCAGCTTAGGGGCGGGGGGGCCCGAGCAGTACTTC
>TRBJ2-7|TRBV7-6|-|TRBD2
CASSLGTSGGSYEQYF
TGTGCCAGCAGCTTAGGTACTAGCGGGGGGTCCTACGAGCAGTACTTC
>TRBJ2-1|TRBV18|-|TRBD2
CASSPAGRANEQFF
TGTGCCAGCTCACCTGCCGGGAGGGCTAATGAGCAGTTCTTC
>TRBJ1-1|TRBV3-1/TRBV3-2|-|TRBD1
CASSGTDYKGTEAFF
TGTGCCAGCAGCGGGACAGACTACAAGGGGACTGAAGCTTTCTTT
>TRBJ1-2|TRBV25-1|-|TRBD1
CASSAGTGGETF
TGTGCCAGCAGTGCCGGGACAGGAGGGGAGACCTTC
>TRBJ1-4|TRBV6-5|-|-
CASSYKPRDEKLFF
TGTGCCAGCAGTTACAAACCCAGGGATGAAAAACTGTTTTTT
>TRBJ1-2|TRBV6-5|-|-
CASTNTGAGVLGYTF
TGTGCCAGCACGAATACCGGGGCAGGGGTTTTGGGCTACACCTTC
>TRBJ2-1|TRBV4-1|-|-
CASSLHQGYLGNEQFF
TGCGCCAGCAGCCTACATCAGGGGTACCTTGGCAATGAGCAGTTCTTC